This T cell receptor beta chain was recovered during a study of beta chain features in type 1 diabetes. V was clipped by 7 bases and J by 3 bases; unmatched bases: 7. The CDR3 has 14 amino acids. Germline-derived CDR1 and CDR2 are SGHAT and FQDESV (reference sequence). This clone has just a few counts. Its antigen is as yet unknown. Whole-study findings and limits: For Type 1 diabetes patients, all four CD4+ subsets carried TCRB CDR3s that were moderately but significantly shorter.

In total, each donor contributed a single heparinised blood draw that averaged about 100 mL. Expressed TCRB transcripts were sequenced, since all the RNA that had been isolated was reverse transcribed. Data came from immunoSEQ multiplex PCR; TCRdb stores just in-frame clones and leaves some out. The sample yields 900,000 or so clones, 15% to 20% seen once. This chain connects TRBV11-1 to TRBJ2-7, with TRBD2 matching 9 bases. This TCR was sampled from a woman younger than 30 in good health. The specimen sequenced was naive CD4+ T cells from blood. The CDR3 region is CASTSLAGVYEQYF. Written as DNA, the CDR3 is TGTGCCAGCACCTCCTTAGCGGGAGTCTACGAGCAGTACTTC. Combining the CDR3 with reference TRBV11-1 and TRBJ2-7 gives the whole variable domain EAEVAQSPRYKITEKSQAVAFWCDPISGHATLYWYRQILGQGPELLVQFQDESVVDDSQLPKDRFSAERLKGVDSTLKIQPAELGDSAMYLCASTSLAGVYEQYFGPGTRLTVT.